This T cell receptor beta chain was found in a study of vaccination effects on CD4 cells after COVID-19. Study-level information: The median interval between the second dose and post-vaccine sampling was 72 days. Notes on the study in general: The study had few convalescent patients and no early post-infection timepoints.

In regard to this clone: The antigen is undetermined.

TCRdb's table, derived via immunoSEQ multiplex PCR, lists solely in-frame clones and lacks some. The sample lists around 30,000 clones, approximately 71% occurring once. The germline gives CDR1 GTSNPN, CDR2 SVGIG (reference sequence). The V and J ends lost 4 bases and 3 bases respectively, with 13 bases between them. This CDR3 spans 13 amino acids. Sequencing in the ViraFEST assay came after antigen-specific CD4+ T cells had been expanded with viral peptide pools, which were used to stimulate PBMC. After less than 11 days in culture, the CD4+ T cells were isolated. It was two doses of either the BNT162b2 or mRNA-1273 vaccine that participants received. Wells of around 2 million PBMC each were grown with 8.5 to 10 IU/ml IL-2 and approximately 9.6 ug/ml peptides.

The source is a human donor who received a COVID-19 vaccine. The sequenced sample was CD4+ T cells from PBMCs cultured with HCoV-NL63 spike peptides, obtained after COVID-19 vaccination. The rearrangement links TRBV30 to TRBJ2-7; a possible D gene is TRBD2 (7 bases). Here the CDR3 DNA reads TGTGCCTGGATGGGAGGGGGGCTCTACGAGCAGTACTTC. Translation: CAWMGGGLYEQYF.